Sequencing of this T cell receptor (beta chain) was carried out in a study of beta chain features in type 1 diabetes. At the level of the study: The study examined around 100 million sorted cells across all samples.

Study-wide results and limits: Within each of all four CD4+ subsets, Type 1 diabetes patients had TCRB CDR3s that were moderately but significantly shorter. The study found fewer insertions and more deletions at VDJ junctions in type 1 diabetes patients.

Germline values: CDR1 KGHSH, CDR2 LQKENI. Unmatched junction bases numbered 14, after V lost 2 bases and J lost 0 bases. The CDR3 contains 19 residues. Isolation of CD4+ naive, central memory, regulatory and stem cell-like memory cells was achieved by sorting via CD45RO/CCR7/CD25/CD127/CD95/CD27. Comments on this clone: Its antigen is not known.

Expressed TCRB transcripts were sequenced, since all the RNA that had been isolated was reverse transcribed. Naive, central memory and regulatory T cell samples averaged about 3.4 million reads. Data came from immunoSEQ multiplex PCR; TCRdb stores just in-frame clones and leaves some out. Altogether about 150,000 clones are present, 10% being singletons, with the ten largest covering approximately 0.5%. The rearrangement links TRBV18 to TRBJ2-7, with TRBD2 matching 9 bases. Sequenced input: central memory CD4+ T cells from blood. This TCR was sampled from a man under 40 with type 1 diabetes. The CDR3: CASSPNSGTSWGASYEQYF. CDR3 nucleotides: TGTGCCAGCTCACCAAACTCGGGGACTAGCTGGGGCGCCTCCTACGAGCAGTACTTC.